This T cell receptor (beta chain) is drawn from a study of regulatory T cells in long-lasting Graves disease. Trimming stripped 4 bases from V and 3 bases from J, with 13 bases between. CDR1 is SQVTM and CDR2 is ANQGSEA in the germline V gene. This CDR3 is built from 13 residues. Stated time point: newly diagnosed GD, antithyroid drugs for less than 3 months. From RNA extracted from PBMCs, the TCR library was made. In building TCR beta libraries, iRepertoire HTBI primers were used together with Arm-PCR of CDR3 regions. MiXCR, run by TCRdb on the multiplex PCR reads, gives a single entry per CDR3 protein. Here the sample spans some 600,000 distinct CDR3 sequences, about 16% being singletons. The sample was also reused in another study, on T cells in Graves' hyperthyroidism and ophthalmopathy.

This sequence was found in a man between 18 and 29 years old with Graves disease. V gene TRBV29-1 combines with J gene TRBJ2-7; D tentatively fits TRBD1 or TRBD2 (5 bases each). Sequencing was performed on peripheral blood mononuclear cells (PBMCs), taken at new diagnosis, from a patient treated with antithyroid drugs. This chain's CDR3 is CSVAGPSNYEQYF. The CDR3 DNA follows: TGCAGCGTTGCGGGACCGTCGAACTACGAGCAGTACTTC.